This T cell receptor beta chain was identified during a study of response to subunit inactivated influenza vaccine. Only a few counts were recorded for this clonotype. The CDR3 extends over 14 amino acids. V was shortened by 5 bases and J by 0 bases, with 8 bases between the two germline ends. TCRdb independently ran MiXCR on the RT-PCR reads; one entry per CDR3 protein. The table has some 570,000 distinct CDR3 sequences, about 11% seen once. This same sample was also taken into another study, of T cells expressing NK-cell markers. As that study records: 5'RACE template switching with UMIs produced the TCR beta cDNA. In 6 or 7 donors, dominant NKG2C+ clonotypes were about 1.0-7.0% of CD8+ T cells. The CD3+CD56-NKG2C+ fraction of several donors was also led by these clonotypes.

This specimen was PBMCs from blood, taken on the day of vaccination. The source is a man aged 50-60 years who received an inactivated influenza vaccine. The V call is TRBV12-3 or TRBV12-4, the J call TRBJ1-5; D remains ambiguous. In nucleotides, the CDR3 is TGTGCCAGCAGTACGGCAGATAGCAATCAGCCCCAGCATTTT. This encodes CASSTADSNQPQHF.